One and the same sample provided the 15 T cell receptor beta chains below, sequenced in a study of beta chain features in type 1 diabetes. Reverse transcription of all isolated RNA meant that expressed TCRB transcripts were sequenced. Sequencing used immunoSEQ multiplex PCR; TCRdb keeps in-frame clones, though not all of them. The sample has 900,000 or so clones; roughly 17% are singletons. Sequenced input: naive CD4+ T cells from blood. The receptors derive from a woman aged 18-35 years in good health.

The table lists this clone with a few counts. V and J are TRBV4-3 and TRBJ2-3, with D hard to call. CDR1 is LGHNA, CDR2 YSLEER, per germline. V lost 0 bases and J lost 4, with 11 bases in between. The CDR3 is 15 amino acids. The CDR3 bases are TGCGCCAGCAGCCAAGAGATCAACCGGGCAGATACGCAGTATTTT. The encoded protein is CASSQEINRADTQYF.

The rearrangement uses TRBV6-5 and TRBJ1-2; D not resolved. Germline assignment: CDR1 MNHEY and CDR2 SVGAGI. The CDR3 has 16 residues. Trimming shortened V by 4 bases and J by 2 bases, and 17 bases separated the two germline ends. The CDR3 sequence is CASSSYVGPRNYGYTF. The DNA for the CDR3 is TGTGCCAGCAGTTCCTACGTCGGACCTCGGAACTATGGCTACACCTTC.

The chain links TRBV15 to TRBJ2-3; D uncertain. Germline V gene lookup returns CDR1 LNHNV and CDR2 YYDKDF (reference sequence). V gave up 3 bases and J gave up 2 bases, with 12 bases separating them. This CDR3 region has 15 residues. The CDR3 is CATSRVGHNTDTQYF. The CDR3 DNA reads TGTGCCACCAGCAGGGTGGGTCACAACACAGATACGCAGTATTTT.

Concerning this clone: This specimen includes other DNA sequences encoding the same CDR3. The chain employs TRBV5-1 and TRBJ2-1; 15 bases line up with TRBD2. The V and J ends lost 2 bases and 10 bases, in that order; junction bases with no gene match: 1. The CDR3 has 14 amino acids. Germline values: CDR1 SGHRS, CDR2 YFSETQ. The CDR3 protein is CASSLGLAGGEQFF. The CDR3 nucleotides read TGCGCCAGCAGCTTAGGACTAGCGGGAGGGGAGCAGTTCTTC. Looking up the rest from reference TRBV5-1 and TRBJ2-1 gives the full variable domain: KAGVTQTPRYLIKTRGQQVTLSCSPISGHRSVSWYQQTPGQGLQFLFEYFSETQRNKGNFPGRFSGRQFSNSRSEMNVSTLELGDSALYLCASSLGLAGGEQFFGPGTRLTVL.

The chain carries TRBV7-8 and TRBJ2-7; 15 nucleotides align to TRBD2. This CDR3 region has 17 residues. Germline values: CDR1 SGHVS, CDR2 FQNEAQ. The ends lost 3 bases at V and 6 bases at J; junction bases unmatched: 9. CDR3 amino acids: CASSFIGLAGGSGEQYF. As DNA, the CDR3 is TGTGCCAGCAGCTTCATCGGACTAGCGGGAGGGTCGGGCGAGCAGTACTTC. Complete variable domain (other parts from reference TRBV7-8 and TRBJ2-7): GAGVSQSPRYKVAKRGQDVALRCDPISGHVSLFWYQQALGQGPEFLTYFQNEAQLDKSGLPSDRFFAERPEGSVSTLKIQRTQQEDSAVYLCASSFIGLAGGSGEQYFGPGTRLTVT.

This clone was detected a few times. This chain links TRBV6-5 with TRBJ1-1, with 9 nucleotides matching TRBD1. Germline trimming cut 7 bases from V and 2 bases from J; bases unmatched to any gene: 5. In germline, CDR1 is MNHEY, CDR2 SVGAGI. The CDR3 is 14 residues long. In DNA, the CDR3 is TGTGCCAGCAAGCGGGACAGGGACAACACTGAAGCTTTCTTT. It codes for CASKRDRDNTEAFF.

This clone occurred a few times. This sequence joins TRBV7-9 and TRBJ1-1; D possibly corresponds to TRBD1 (6 bases). CDR1 is SEHNR, CDR2 FQNEAQ, per germline (reference sequence). CDR3 length equals 17 residues. V lost 5 bases, J lost 5 bases, and 24 bases lay in between. In DNA, the CDR3 is TGTGCCAGCAGCCCCCAAGGGCCCGGGGGGGGGACAACTGAAGCTTTCTTT. It translates to CASSPQGPGGGTTEAFF.

The chain uses TRBV19 and TRBJ2-7, with D perhaps matching TRBD2 (5 bases). CDR3 size: 18 residues. Germline-derived CDR1 and CDR2 are LNHDA and SQIVND (reference sequence). The V end was cut by 0 bases, the J end by 2 bases, with 20 bases between. The CDR3 coding sequence is TGTGCCAGTAGTATAGAAGGGTCGGAGGCGAGATGGGCCTACGAGCAGTACTTC. Translation gives CASSIEGSEARWAYEQYF.

The rearrangement joins TRBV7-9 to TRBJ2-5, with TRBD1 identical over 7 bases. The end of the DNA aligns better with TRBJ2-7, so the J call may be wrong. The germline CDR1 and CDR2 sequences are SEHNR and FQNEAQ (reference sequence). The CDR3 extends over 16 amino acids. The CDR3, as DNA: TGTGCCAGCAGCTTAGCGAGGGGGCAGGACTCCTACGAGCAGTACTTC. The encoded protein is CASSLARGQDSYEQYF.

This sequence joins TRBV7-2 and TRBJ1-1; TRBD1 might be the D (6 bases). Trimming stripped 3 bases from V and 4 bases from J, with 9 bases between. Germline CDR1 reads SGHTA; CDR2 reads FQGNSA. The CDR3 runs 13 residues. The CDR3 region is CASSLQGSTEAFF. CDR3 DNA sequence: TGTGCCAGCAGCTTGCAGGGGAGCACTGAAGCTTTCTTT.

This clone was recorded a few times. The chain has TRBV7-9 and TRBJ2-7; 14 nucleotides agree with TRBD2. The CDR3 sequence is 16 residues long. CDR1 is SEHNR and CDR2 is FQNEAQ in the germline V gene (reference sequence). V lost 1 base to trimming and J lost 3 bases; unmatched junction nucleotides: 2. The CDR3 DNA reads TGTGCCAGCAGCTTAGGGACTAGCGGGGGGCTCTACGAGCAGTACTTC. This sequence encodes CASSLGTSGGLYEQYF.

This clone turned up a few times. The V call is TRBV7-8, the J call TRBJ2-1, with D tentatively TRBD2 (6 bases). V shed 0 bases and J shed 8 bases, with 14 bases lying between them. CDR1 is SGHVS and CDR2 is FQNEAQ in the germline V gene. CDR3 length equals 15 residues. The CDR3 DNA is TGTGCCAGCAGCTTAGCGCGGGGCGGGAAGTATGAGCAGTTCTTC. Encoded protein: CASSLARGGKYEQFF. Looking up the rest from reference TRBV7-8 and TRBJ2-1 gives the full variable domain: GAGVSQSPRYKVAKRGQDVALRCDPISGHVSLFWYQQALGQGPEFLTYFQNEAQLDKSGLPSDRFFAERPEGSVSTLKIQRTQQEDSAVYLCASSLARGGKYEQFFGPGTRLTVL.

This clone was observed a handful of times. The chain joins TRBV28 to TRBJ2-1, with D possibly being TRBD2 (6 bases). The germline gives CDR1 MDHEN, CDR2 SYDVKM. Trimming removed 5 bases from V and 7 bases from J, with 18 bases in between. The CDR3 covers 15 residues. The CDR3 DNA reads as TGTGCCAGCAGTCCGCCTGGGAGCGGGCGAAATGAGCAGTTCTTC. Its translation: CASSPPGSGRNEQFF.

This chain links TRBV5-1 with TRBJ2-1; D unresolved. Trimming left V 2 bases short and J 8 bases short, with 11 bases between. Germline V gene sequence: CDR1 SGHRS, CDR2 YFSETQ. CDR3 length: 13 residues. In DNA, the CDR3 is TGCGCCAGCAGCTTCGTGATCAACGATGAGCAGTTCTTC. It encodes CASSFVINDEQFF. The variable domain in full, with the rest retrieved from reference TRBV5-1 and TRBJ2-1, is KAGVTQTPRYLIKTRGQQVTLSCSPISGHRSVSWYQQTPGQGLQFLFEYFSETQRNKGNFPGRFSGRQFSNSRSEMNVSTLELGDSALYLCASSFVINDEQFFGPGTRLTVL.

This chain joins TRBV6-6 and TRBJ2-5, with D hard to call. Germline assignment: CDR1 MNHNY and CDR2 SVGAGI (reference sequence). The length of the CDR3 is 10 residues. The V end was cut by 8 bases, the J end by 4 bases, with 5 bases between. The CDR3 region has the DNA TGTGCCAGCGGGCTAGAGACCCAGTACTTC. Translated: CASGLETQYF.